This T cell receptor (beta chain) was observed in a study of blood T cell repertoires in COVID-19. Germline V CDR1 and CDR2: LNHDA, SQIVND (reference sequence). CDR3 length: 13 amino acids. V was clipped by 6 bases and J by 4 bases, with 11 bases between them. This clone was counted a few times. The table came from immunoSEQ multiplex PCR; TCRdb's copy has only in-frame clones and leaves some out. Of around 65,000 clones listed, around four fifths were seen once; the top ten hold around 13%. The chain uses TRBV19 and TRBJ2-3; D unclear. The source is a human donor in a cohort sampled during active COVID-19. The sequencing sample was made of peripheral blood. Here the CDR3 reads CASRERVPDTQYF. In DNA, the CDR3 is TGTGCCAGTAGGGAGCGCGTCCCAGATACGCAGTATTTT.